This T cell receptor (beta chain) was obtained from a study of blood T cells in healthy people across ages (dated by TCRdb to the mid-2010s). Context from the whole study: Template switching captured roughly one uniquely barcoded TCR beta cDNA molecule per two T cells in model experiments. Four age groups were formed from the donors: young (average around 15 years), middle-aged (more than 35), aged (62) and long-lived (more than 75). To track age-related changes in TCR beta repertoire diversity, the study relied on deep sequencing normalized with unique cDNA molecular identifiers. To avoid experimental bias, donors of different ages were spread randomly across the sequencing lanes. Two additional independent replicas of 1 million unique cDNA reads from the same blood draw were analyzed for two donors (one aged 18 to 29 and one aged 80 or older). Paper-wide results and their limitations: Because the CMV infection status of the donors was unknown, age-related changes in expanded clonotypes may potentially have been confounded. The percentage of naive T cells measured by flow cytometry correlated strongly with observed TCR beta diversity. Observed TCR beta diversity per million T cells fell roughly linearly with age, and a significant reduction was already apparent by age around 40. Estimates of total diversity based on one million sequenced T cells were regarded as lower bounds and as underestimates. Compared with the aged group, more naive CD4+ T cells, fewer expanded clones and increased TCR diversity were shown by the long-lived group, suggesting age selection. Bulk unsorted PBMC profiling prevented conclusive comparison of naive and antigen-experienced compartments.

This clonotype was counted a few times. No antigen is known for it. Base qualities were left out, and no much larger clone turns up one base away. Donors were a few dozen systemically healthy Caucasian individuals from Russia aged about 6 to 100 years. Around 9.8 milliliters of peripheral blood were collected from each donor into EDTA-treated Vacutainer tubes. Ficoll-Paque density-gradient centrifugation was used to isolate PBMCs, with at least 7 million per sample. Total RNA, at least 6 micrograms per sample, was extracted from PBMCs with Trizol reagent. The percentages of naive CD45RAhigh/CD27high T cells were determined by flow cytometry on a PBMC aliquot from every donor. CDR1 and CDR2 are read off the germline V gene as MGHRA and YSYEKL. The CDR3 starts with the cysteine, ends with the phenylalanine, and has 14 residues. This entry keeps only the CDR3 DNA: 42 bases, framed from base 1. At the junction V is shortened by 1 base and J by 3 bases, with 9 bases in between.

The library relied on 5' RACE. Sequencing relied on an Illumina HiSeq 2500. A second roughly 6 to 11 cycle PCR used a sample-barcoded 5' primer and a J-beta primer mix. Each TCR beta cDNA molecule received a unique molecular identifier from a template-switch 5' adaptor carrying 12 random nucleotides. Each sample yielded at least 3 million CDR3-containing paired-end reads. All of the RNA was converted into first-strand cDNA using the Mint cDNA synthesis kit, with a TRBC-specific oligonucleotide serving as the primer. Following uracil-DNA glycosylase treatment, all cDNA underwent a first 18-cycle PCR with the universal primers M1SS and BC2_uni_R. On the authors' methods: Each sample was normalized by randomly selecting 1 million high-quality reads, each carrying a distinct molecular identifier. Reads with shared molecular identifiers were discarded instead of being binned into consensus sequences. MiTCR, run with a Q25 quality threshold and the strictest error-elimination algorithm, handled CDR3 identification, clonotype clustering and error correction. Lower-bound total TCR beta diversity was estimated with a nonparametric unseen species model using Euler transformation. TCRdb ran its own pipeline on the public reads, namely fastp trimming at Q25 and MiXCR clone calling, and kept in-frame beta chains. Entries that share a CDR3 protein sequence are merged under the most common genes and DNA. The V and J calls here are based on TCRdb, not the publication. Across this sample there are about a million distinct CDR3 sequences, with roughly 50% seen only once. The ten largest clones represent roughly 13% of the sample.

The sample consisted of blood. The TCR was taken from a man aged 25 to 40 in good health. This chain is built from TRBV4-1 and TRBJ1-1; TRBD1 is a weak D gene call, 5 bases matching. The encoded CDR3 is CASSQGSGDTEAFF. The nucleotides are TGCGCCAGCAGCCAAGGGTCGGGGGACACTGAAGCTTTCTTT.